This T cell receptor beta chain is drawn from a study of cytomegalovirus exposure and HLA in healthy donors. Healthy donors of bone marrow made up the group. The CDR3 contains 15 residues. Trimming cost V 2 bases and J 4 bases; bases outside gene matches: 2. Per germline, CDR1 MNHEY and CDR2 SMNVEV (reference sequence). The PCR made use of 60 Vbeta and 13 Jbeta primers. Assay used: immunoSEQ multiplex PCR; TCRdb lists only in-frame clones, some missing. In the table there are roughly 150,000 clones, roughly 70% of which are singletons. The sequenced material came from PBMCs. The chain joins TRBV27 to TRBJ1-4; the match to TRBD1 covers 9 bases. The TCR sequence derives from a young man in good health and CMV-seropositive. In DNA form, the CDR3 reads TGTGCCAGCAGTTTAGGGACAGGGAGTAATGAAAAACTGTTTTTT. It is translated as CASSLGTGSNEKLFF.